What follows are 19 T cell receptor beta chains derived from one specimen sequenced in a study of CD8 T cells in Susac syndrome. Random-hexamer reverse transcription was applied to about 0.45 to 1 ug RNA. TCRdb redid the calling of the immunoSEQ multiplex PCR reads with MiXCR, one entry per CDR3 protein. The sample carries 150,000 to 190,000 distinct CDR3 sequences, around 95% recorded once. Sequencing used CD8+ T cells from PBMCs. These receptors all stem from a human donor with multiple sclerosis.

The chain carries TRBV5-4 and TRBJ2-1, with D maybe TRBD2 (6 bases). Germline V gene lookup returns CDR1 SGHNT and CDR2 YYREEE (reference sequence). This CDR3 spans 16 amino acids. V was pared by 3 bases and J by 4 bases, with 17 bases between. The CDR3 sequence: CASSSEGLRGYNEQFF. For the CDR3, the DNA is TGTGCCAGCAGCTCGGAAGGGCTGCGGGGATACAATGAGCAGTTCTTC.

V and J are TRBV15 and TRBJ1-2; D gene uncertain. From germline, CDR1 is LNHNV and CDR2 YYDKDF (reference sequence). Trimming removed 5 bases from V and 3 bases from J, with 13 bases in between. The CDR3 contains 14 residues. CDR3 sequence: CATSSGRLDYGYTF. For the CDR3, the DNA is TGTGCCACCAGCTCCGGACGTTTAGACTATGGCTACACCTTC.

J is TRBJ1-5 and V is TRBV9, with no clear D. Trimming shortened V by 4 bases and J by 1 base, and 12 bases separated the two germline ends. The CDR3 spans 15 residues. Germline V gives CDR1 SGDLS, CDR2 YYNGEE. CDR3 DNA sequence: TGTGCCAGCAGCCCAGACGGGGTAAGCAATCAGCCCCAGCATTTT. It translates to CASSPDGVSNQPQHF.

V is TRBV29-1 and J is TRBJ2-3; D is undetermined. The CDR3 is made up of 18 amino acids. Germline values: CDR1 SQVTM, CDR2 ANQGSEA. The V gene lost 5 bases and the J gene lost 0 bases, with 24 bases spanning the gap. The CDR3, as DNA: TGCAGCGTTTTCGGGTTGGCGTGGAAGGCATCTAGCACAGATACGCAGTATTTT. Translating gives CSVFGLAWKASSTDTQYF.

This chain links TRBV13 with TRBJ2-3; either TRBD1 or TRBD2 may supply D (5 bases each). Trimming took off 5 bases at V and 4 bases at J, with 16 bases between the two ends. Germline assignment: CDR1 PRHDT and CDR2 FYEKMQ (reference sequence). There are 15 residues in the CDR3. CDR3 loop: CASSPSRGTSDTQYF. The CDR3 DNA sequence: TGTGCCAGCAGCCCCTCCCGGGGCACCTCAGATACGCAGTATTTT.

Written as DNA, the CDR3 is TGTGCCAGTGGGACAGGGGCAGGGGAGACCCAGTACTTC. The encoded protein is CASGTGAGETQYF. The chain has TRBV27 and TRBJ2-5; 10 bases match TRBD1. This CDR3 comprises 13 residues. Germline V lookup: CDR1 MNHEY, CDR2 SMNVEV (reference sequence). Trimming removed 9 bases from V and 5 bases from J; junction bases left unmatched: 6.

V usage is TRBV27 and J usage is TRBJ2-7; 8 bases are a match to TRBD1. CDR3 length equals 15 residues. The trim removed 10 bases at V and 3 bases at J, leaving 14 bases unmatched. Germline values: CDR1 MNHEY, CDR2 SMNVEV (reference sequence). CDR3 sequence: CATRRGQEKYYEQYF. For the CDR3, the DNA is TGTGCCACCCGACGGGGACAGGAAAAATACTACGAGCAGTACTTC.

The chain couples TRBV20-1 to TRBJ2-5, with TRBD2 identical over 14 bases. The CDR3 has 14 residues. The junction had 1 base not matched to a gene; V was cut back by 4 bases and J by 3 bases. The germline CDR1 and CDR2 sequences are DFQATT and SNEGSKA (reference sequence). CDR3 DNA sequence: TGCAGTGCTACGGGACTAGCGGGGGAAGAGACCCAGTACTTC. It is translated as CSATGLAGEETQYF.

J is TRBJ2-2 and V is TRBV5-1; D remains ambiguous. The germline V gene encodes CDR1 SGHRS and CDR2 YFSETQ. This CDR3 has 14 residues. Trimming removed 3 bases at V and 7 bases at J, with 13 bases between. CDR3 protein: CASSSWLNGGELFF. The CDR3 region has the DNA TGCGCCAGCAGCTCGTGGCTGAATGGCGGGGAGCTGTTTTTT.

This chain joins TRBV27 and TRBJ1-2, with D unclear. Germline lookup yields CDR1 MNHEY and CDR2 SMNVEV (reference sequence). This CDR3 comprises 14 residues. V gave up 0 bases and J gave up 6 bases, with 11 bases separating them. CDR3 coding DNA: TGTGCCAGCAGTTTATCTCCCACAGTCGATGGCTACACCTTC. It yields the protein CASSLSPTVDGYTF.

This clonotype occurred once. This chain joins TRBV2 and TRBJ2-3; D remains ambiguous. V shed 7 bases and J shed 4 bases, with 15 bases lying between them. CDR3 length: 14 residues. The germline V gene encodes CDR1 SNHLY and CDR2 FYNNEI. The CDR3 nucleotides read TGTGCCAGCAAGGGTGGCTATCAGGCAGATACGCAGTATTTT. Translation gives CASKGGYQADTQYF.

This clonotype appeared a single time. The genes are TRBV27 and TRBJ1-1, with D hard to call. The CDR3 is 13 amino acids. CDR1 is MNHEY and CDR2 is SMNVEV in the germline V gene (reference sequence). V was clipped by 7 bases and J by 5 bases, with 14 bases between them. This chain's CDR3 is CASNSGEGTEAFF. Here the CDR3 DNA reads TGTGCCAGCAATTCGGGAGAAGGAACTGAAGCTTTCTTT.

The rearrangement links TRBV29-1 to TRBJ1-1; weak D call: TRBD1 (6 bases). Germline V gene data show CDR1 as SQVTM and CDR2 as ANQGSEA. The V end was cut by 5 bases, the J end by 7 bases, with 11 bases between. The CDR3 runs to 11 residues. The CDR3 region has the DNA TGCAGCGTTCCGGACAGTCGTGAAGCTTTCTTT. Protein product: CSVPDSREAFF.

The chain couples TRBV27 to TRBJ1-2; D call uncertain. The germline V and J ends were trimmed by 3 bases and 4 bases, with 9 bases remaining between them. Germline V CDR1 and CDR2: MNHEY, SMNVEV (reference sequence). The length of the CDR3 is 13 residues. CDR3 nucleotides: TGTGCCAGCAGTTTGCAAGGGCCCTATGGCTACACCTTC. This codes for CASSLQGPYGYTF.

The CDR3 nucleotides are TGTGCCACCAGTGCCAAAACGGCGGATCAGGGGGAGCTGTTTTTT. Translated: CATSAKTADQGELFF. The chain employs TRBV24-1 and TRBJ2-2; D remains unclear. This CDR3 comprises 15 residues. Per the germline V gene, CDR1 is KGHDR and CDR2 is SFDVKD. Trimming cost V 5 bases and J 8 bases, with 17 bases left between them.

This clonotype was seen once. This chain uses TRBV6-2 or TRBV6-3 with TRBJ2-7; D is perhaps TRBD1 or TRBD2 (5 bases each). CDR3 length: 13 amino acids. V gave up 2 bases and J gave up 7 bases, with 12 bases separating them. Germline loops: CDR1 MNHEY, CDR2 SVGEGT. Here the CDR3 reads CASSYGDAWEQYV. The CDR3 DNA sequence: TGTGCCAGCAGTTACGGGGACGCTTGGGAGCAGTACGTC.

V and J are TRBV7-9 and TRBJ1-2; 10 bases agree with TRBD1. The CDR3 consists of 12 residues. The V and J ends lost 5 bases and 6 bases, in that order; junction bases with no gene match: 0. Per germline, CDR1 SEHNR and CDR2 FQNEAQ (reference sequence). DNA of the CDR3: TGTGCCAGCAGCGACAGGGGGCATGGCTACACCTTC. Translated, it gives CASSDRGHGYTF. Filled out from reference TRBV7-9 and TRBJ1-2, the complete variable domain reads DTGVSQNPRHKITKRGQNVTFRCDPISEHNRLYWYRQTLGQGPEFLTYFQNEAQLEKSRLLSDRFSAERPKGSFSTLEIQRTEQGDSAMYLCASSDRGHGYTFGSGTRLTVV.

J is TRBJ2-1 and V is TRBV15; D call uncertain. In germline, CDR1 is LNHNV, CDR2 YYDKDF (reference sequence). The CDR3 sequence is 14 residues long. V dropped 6 bases and J dropped 7 bases, with 16 bases sitting between them. DNA of the CDR3: TGTGCCACCAGTCGGGCAGGTCCTTGGAATGAGCAGTTCTTC. Translated, it gives CATSRAGPWNEQFF.

In nucleotides, the CDR3 is TGTGCCAGCAGCTTATCGGCGGGGGAGGAGGAGACCCAGTACTTC. Translating gives CASSLSAGEEETQYF. The V gene is TRBV7-2, the J gene TRBJ2-5; 7 bases align to TRBD2. Germline V gene lookup returns CDR1 SGHTA and CDR2 FQGNSA. The CDR3 totals 15 residues. J lost 5 bases, V lost 2 bases, and 8 bases had no gene match.